The 10 T cell receptor beta chains reported below all come from one sample, sequenced in a study of follicular helper T cells after annual influenza vaccination. Profiled with immunoSEQ multiplex PCR; TCRdb holds only in-frame clones, not every one. Of approximately 7,400 clones in the sample, approximately 80% were seen once. As to time point: 2015-2016 season, 7 days after influenza vaccination. This specimen consisted of CXCR5+ CD38- circulating T follicular helper cells from blood, obtained 7 days after influenza vaccination. As to subset: circulating Tfh, non-naive CD4+CXCR5+PD-1+ (ICOS+CD38+ or ICOS-CD38-). These receptor sequences come from an adult who received the influenza vaccine.

There are a few counts of this clone. V usage is TRBV11-2 and J usage is TRBJ1-2; TRBD1 matches at 8 bases. With V trimmed by 5 bases and J by 14 bases, 13 bases remained unmatched. This CDR3 has 13 residues. Germline CDR1 and CDR2: SGHAT and FQNNGV. CDR3 loop: CASSLSTGGERTF. CDR3 nucleotides: TGTGCCAGCAGCCTTAGCACAGGGGGTGAAAGGACCTTC.

The J gene is TRBJ2-3, the V gene TRBV19, with unresolved D. V lost 8 bases and J lost 4, with 7 bases in between. The CDR3 consists of 11 residues. Germline V gene sequence: CDR1 LNHDA, CDR2 SQIVND (reference sequence). The chain's CDR3 is CASLYADTQYF. The CDR3 DNA reads TGTGCCAGTCTGTACGCAGATACGCAGTATTTT.

This chain joins TRBV18 and TRBJ2-3; D may be TRBD2 (6 bases). The CDR3 spans 16 residues. Trimming stripped 1 base from V and 0 bases from J, with 11 bases between. Per germline, CDR1 KGHSH and CDR2 LQKENI. The CDR3 sequence: CASSPLESGSTDTQYF. The CDR3 region has the DNA TGTGCCAGCTCACCACTCGAAAGCGGGAGCACAGATACGCAGTATTTT. Filled out from reference TRBV18 and TRBJ2-3, the complete variable domain reads NAGVMQNPRHLVRRRGQEARLRCSPMKGHSHVYWYRQLPEEGLKFMVYLQKENIIDESGMPKERFSAEFPKEGPSILRIQQVVRGDSAAYFCASSPLESGSTDTQYFGPGTRLTVL.

This sequence joins TRBV7-9 and TRBJ1-2; 9 bases are a match to TRBD1. This CDR3 comprises 13 residues. Trimming at V came to 5 bases and at J to 6 bases, leaving 4 bases not matched to a gene. Per the germline V gene, CDR1 is SEHNR and CDR2 is FQNEAQ (reference sequence). As DNA, the CDR3 is TGTGCCAGCAGCCGACAGGGGGATAATGGCTACACCTTC. Its translation: CASSRQGDNGYTF.

The J gene is TRBJ2-7, the V gene TRBV14; 11 bases agree with TRBD2. This CDR3 contains 16 residues. Germline CDR1 reads SGHDN; CDR2 reads FVKESK. Trimming at V came to 4 bases and at J to 0 bases, leaving 5 bases not matched to a gene. CDR3 amino acids: CASSRGTSGSSYEQYF. CDR3 DNA sequence: TGTGCCAGCAGCCGAGGGACTAGCGGAAGCTCCTACGAGCAGTACTTC.

This clone was seen more than once but under ten times. This CDR3 is CASSPMDINQPQHF. The CDR3 DNA reads as TGTGCCAGCAGTCCAATGGACATAAATCAGCCCCAGCATTTT. This rearrangement joins TRBV28 to TRBJ1-5, with D maybe TRBD1 (5 bases). Trimming removed 5 bases at V and 4 bases at J, with 12 bases between. Germline assignment: CDR1 MDHEN and CDR2 SYDVKM. CDR3 size: 14 residues.

V is TRBV30 and J is TRBJ2-1, with a tentative D call TRBD2 (6 bases). Germline V CDR1 and CDR2: GTSNPN, SVGIG (reference sequence). The CDR3 has 15 amino acids. Deletions cut 2 bases from V and 1 base from J, with 12 bases between. CDR3 sequence (DNA): TGTGCCTGGAGTCAAAAGGGAGGATCCTACAATGAGCAGTTCTTC. This codes for CAWSQKGGSYNEQFF.

The rearrangement links TRBV5-1 to TRBJ2-7; 11 bases line up with TRBD1. V shed 4 bases, J shed 1 base, and the junction held 10 bases outside the gene matches. Germline V lookup: CDR1 SGHRS, CDR2 YFSETQ. The CDR3 runs to 17 residues. The CDR3 protein is CASSSATGQGASYEQYF. The CDR3 region has the DNA TGCGCCAGCAGCAGCGCCACCGGACAGGGGGCATCCTACGAGCAGTACTTC.

This rearrangement joins TRBV27 to TRBJ2-1; 7 nucleotides agree with TRBD2. CDR3 length equals 17 residues. CDR1 and CDR2 from the germline V gene are MNHEY and SMNVEV (reference sequence). The V and J ends lost 6 bases and 0 bases, in that order; junction bases with no gene match: 11. Here the CDR3 DNA reads TGTGCCAGCAGGCCCTGGAGCGGGGCCAGCTCCTACAATGAGCAGTTCTTC. It yields the protein CASRPWSGASSYNEQFF.

In its sample, this clone was seen once. The CDR3 DNA reads TGCGCCAGCAGCGGTCAGGGCGCGAGTAATGAAAAACTGTTTTTT. Protein sequence: CASSGQGASNEKLFF. The chain recombines TRBV5-1 with TRBJ1-4; the D gene is possibly TRBD1 (5 bases). CDR3 length equals 15 residues. V lost 4 bases and J 4 bases, leaving 14 bases between the germline ends. Germline V gene lookup returns CDR1 SGHRS and CDR2 YFSETQ.